This note documents a single T cell receptor (beta chain) sequence. The sample belongs to a study of cytomegalovirus exposure and HLA in healthy donors. The assay was immunoSEQ multiplex PCR, and TCRdb's table has in-frame clones only and misses some. Of roughly 79,000 clones in the sample, 85% to 95% were seen once. The CDR3 length is 14 residues. CDR1 is MNHEY, CDR2 SVGAGI, per germline. Trimming pared 0 bases from V and 4 bases from J, leaving 9 bases between. This TCR came from a man between 18 and 29 years old in good health and CMV-seronegative. Input material: PBMCs. This chain links TRBV6-5 with TRBJ1-2; D is undetermined. The CDR3 sequence is CASSYSSVGYGYTF. DNA for the CDR3: TGTGCCAGCAGTTACTCGAGCGTGGGCTATGGCTACACCTTC.